This entry describes one T cell receptor (beta chain). Its specificity is unknown. Here immunoSEQ multiplex PCR was the method, and the copy in TCRdb shows in-frame clones only, minus some. The data show 150,000 or so clones, 80% to 90% seen once. With V trimmed by 7 bases and J by 0 bases, 8 bases remained unmatched. Germline V CDR1 and CDR2: WNHNN, SYGVQD (reference sequence). The CDR3 extends over 16 amino acids. The sample comes from a study of T cell responses to AZD1222 COVID-19 vaccine. The study, taken as a whole, reports: Baseline seropositivity occurred in only a handful of AZD1222 recipients. Donors in the cohort were predominantly white British and more often female, and clonal diversity was possibly underestimated.

Investigators merged groups given second doses at roughly 4 or roughly 12 weeks. The source is an adult who received the AZD1222 COVID-19 vaccine. This chain links TRBV10-1 with TRBJ2-3; 9 nucleotides line up with TRBD2. Sequencing was performed on peripheral blood, taken 28 days after the second AZD1222 dose. The CDR3 DNA is TGCGCCAGCAAGCCTAGCGGGGTTGGGAGCACAGATACGCAGTATTTT. Its protein is CASKPSGVGSTDTQYF.